A single sample gave rise to the 20 T cell receptor beta chains below, sequenced in a study of cytomegalovirus exposure and HLA in healthy donors. The PCR employed 60 Vbeta primers together with 13 Jbeta primers. Some clones are missing from TCRdb's copy, which holds only in-frame ones; the method was immunoSEQ multiplex PCR. The sample lists nearly 110,000 clones; roughly 80% were seen once. Sequenced input: PBMCs. These TCRs come from a man aged 30-40 years in good health and CMV-seronegative.

V gene TRBV6-1 combines with J gene TRBJ1-4, with D hard to call. The CDR3 is 14 amino acids. Germline V gene sequence: CDR1 MNHNS, CDR2 SASEGT. The ends were cut back, 5 bases at V and 5 bases at J, with 12 bases in the middle. CDR3 loop: CASSSGIFNEKLFF. The CDR3 coding sequence is TGTGCCAGCAGTTCCGGGATCTTCAATGAAAAACTGTTTTTT.

This chain links TRBV4-1 with TRBJ2-3, with 12 positions matching TRBD2. J gave up 2 bases and V 0 bases, and 12 bases lay outside the gene matches. The germline V gene encodes CDR1 MGHRA and CDR2 YSYEKL. The CDR3 totals 20 residues. CDR3 DNA sequence: TGCGCCAGCAGCCAAGATCTTGTTCGGCTAGCGGGGGGGAACACAGATACGCAGTATTTT. Encoded protein: CASSQDLVRLAGGNTDTQYF.

V gene TRBV9 combines with J gene TRBJ1-1, with D uncertain. Trimming shortened V by 0 bases and J by 3 bases, and 6 bases separated the two germline ends. The CDR3 sequence is 13 residues long. Germline V gives CDR1 SGDLS, CDR2 YYNGEE. For the CDR3, the DNA is TGTGCCAGCAGCGTAGTGAGGTACACTGAAGCTTTCTTT. It specifies CASSVVRYTEAFF.

This clone was seen a handful of times. The chain recombines TRBV2 with TRBJ1-1; TRBD1 matches at 7 bases. CDR3 size: 15 residues. Germline loops: CDR1 SNHLY, CDR2 FYNNEI. With V trimmed by 6 bases and J by 0 bases, 7 bases remained unmatched. The CDR3, as DNA: TGTGCCAGCAGGGGACAGTTACTGATGAACACTGAAGCTTTCTTT. Amino acid sequence: CASRGQLLMNTEAFF.

The chain employs TRBV28 and TRBJ1-1; 7 bases align to TRBD1. The CDR3 sequence is 12 residues long. Germline V CDR1 and CDR2: MDHEN, SYDVKM. The V gene end was trimmed by 7 bases and the J gene end by 10 bases; junction bases not matched to a gene: 9. The CDR3 DNA reads as TGTGCCAGCAAGGGGCGGGACAGTTCAGCTTTCTTT. Its translation: CASKGRDSSAFF.

The gene calls are TRBV19 and TRBJ1-1; maybe TRBD1 (6 bases). V shed 2 bases and J shed 13 bases, with 17 bases lying between them. The CDR3 has 13 amino acids. CDR1 is LNHDA, CDR2 SQIVND, per germline (reference sequence). CDR3 nucleotide sequence: TGTGCCAGTAGTATATACATCGGTCAGGGGAGTTTCTTT. Translating it yields CASSIYIGQGSFF.

The chain couples TRBV28 to TRBJ2-5, with D possibly TRBD2 on 6 matching bases. CDR1 and CDR2 (germline): MDHEN, SYDVKM. V was shortened by 6 bases and J by 1 base, with 12 bases between the two germline ends. This CDR3 contains 14 residues. The CDR3 sequence is CASRPLATQETQYF. CDR3 in DNA: TGTGCCAGCAGACCGCTAGCGACCCAAGAGACCCAGTACTTC.

This rearrangement joins TRBV19 to TRBJ2-4; D is perhaps TRBD2 (7 bases). Trimming stripped 5 bases from V and 9 bases from J, with 11 bases between. This CDR3 spans 12 amino acids. Per the germline V gene, CDR1 is LNHDA and CDR2 is SQIVND (reference sequence). In DNA form, the CDR3 reads TGTGCCAGTAGTTGGGAGGGGGGCATTCAGTACTTC. It encodes CASSWEGGIQYF. The whole variable domain, remainder taken from reference TRBV19 and TRBJ2-4, is DGGITQSPKYLFRKEGQNVTLSCEQNLNHDAMYWYRQDPGQGLRLIYYSQIVNDFQKGDIAEGYSVSREKKESFPLTVTSAQKNPTAFYLCASSWEGGIQYFGAGTRLSVL.

The chain recombines TRBV5-4 with TRBJ2-7, with 7 bases that match TRBD1. The CDR3 spans 15 residues. Per the germline V gene, CDR1 is SGHNT and CDR2 is YYREEE (reference sequence). The V and J ends lost 0 bases and 1 base, in that order; junction bases with no gene match: 4. CDR3 nucleotide sequence: TGTGCCAGCAGCTTGGGACAGGGTGGTTCCTACGAGCAGTACTTC. Translating gives CASSLGQGGSYEQYF. The full variable domain, with the rest looked up from reference TRBV5-4 and TRBJ2-7, is ETGVTQSPTHLIKTRGQQVTLRCSSQSGHNTVSWYQQALGQGPQFIFQYYREEENGRGNFPPRFSGLQFPNYSSELNVNALELDDSALYLCASSLGQGGSYEQYFGPGTRLTVT.

The V gene is TRBV25-1, the J gene TRBJ2-1, with TRBD1 matching over 7 bases. Unmatched junction bases numbered 4, after V lost 6 bases and J lost 8 bases. CDR1 is MGHDK and CDR2 is SYGVNS in the germline V gene. The CDR3 loop spans 12 amino acids. The CDR3 loop reads CASSRQGDEQFF. The CDR3 bases are TGTGCCAGCAGCCGCCAGGGGGATGAGCAGTTCTTC.

The chain employs TRBV28 and TRBJ1-1, with 8 positions matching TRBD1. V was pared by 5 bases and J by 4 bases, with 9 bases of the junction left unmatched. In germline, CDR1 is MDHEN, CDR2 SYDVKM. This CDR3 has 15 amino acids. The CDR3 nucleotides are TGTGCCAGCAGTCCTCGACAGGGGTGGGTCACTGAAGCTTTCTTT. Its translation: CASSPRQGWVTEAFF.

Comment on this clone: One end of the junction varies from germline; a read error may be responsible. V is TRBV2 and J is TRBJ1-2; 7 positions agree with TRBD1. Germline CDR1 and CDR2: SNHLY and FYNNEI. The CDR3 spans 14 residues. CDR3 amino acids: CASSHRGSNYGYAF. CDR3 coding DNA: TGTGCCAGCAGCCACAGGGGCTCTAACTATGGCTACGCCTTC. The full variable domain, completed using reference TRBV2 and TRBJ1-2, is EPEVTQTPSHQVTQMGQEVILRCVPISNHLYFYWYRQILGQKVEFLVSFYNNEISEKSEIFDDQFSVERPDGSNFTLKIRSTKLEDSAMYFCASSHRGSNYGYAFGSGTRLTVV.

The V gene is TRBV13, the J gene TRBJ2-7, with TRBD2 identical over 10 bases. Germline-derived CDR1 and CDR2 are PRHDT and FYEKMQ (reference sequence). The CDR3 spans 17 residues. V dropped 0 bases and J dropped 2; count of bases not matched to a gene: 7. The CDR3 loop reads CASSLGHPSGSTYEQYF. The CDR3 DNA follows: TGTGCCAGCAGCTTAGGCCATCCTAGCGGGAGTACCTACGAGCAGTACTTC.

This sequence joins TRBV29-1 and TRBJ2-7, with D possibly matching TRBD2 (5 bases). V was pared by 7 bases and J by 4 bases, with 14 bases between. There are 12 residues in the CDR3. Per the germline V gene, CDR1 is SQVTM and CDR2 is ANQGSEA. The CDR3 DNA reads TGCAGCGCCGACCAAGGAGGTTACGAGCAGTACTTC. Its protein is CSADQGGYEQYF.

The chain employs TRBV5-4 and TRBJ2-1, with TRBD2 as a possible D gene (7 bases). Per the germline V gene, CDR1 is SGHNT and CDR2 is YYREEE (reference sequence). V was clipped by 3 bases and J by 8 bases, with 18 bases between them. The CDR3 spans 15 residues. CDR3 DNA sequence: TGTGCCAGCAGCTGGGGGGCGGGAGAGGTACATGAGCAGTTCTTC. Translating gives CASSWGAGEVHEQFF.

The CDR3 reads CASSLGLAGAYNEQFF. CDR3 DNA sequence: TGTGCCAGCAGCTTAGGGCTAGCGGGGGCCTACAATGAGCAGTTCTTC. J is TRBJ2-1 and V is TRBV11-1, with TRBD2 matching 10 bases. V lost 1 base, J lost 2 bases, and 2 bases stayed unmatched. The CDR3 loop spans 16 amino acids. Germline V gene sequence: CDR1 SGHAT, CDR2 FQDESV (reference sequence).

The chain couples TRBV4-2 to TRBJ1-2, with D maybe TRBD1 (5 bases). The germline V and J ends were trimmed by 3 bases and 0 bases, with 8 bases remaining between them. Germline CDR1 is LGHNA and CDR2 is YNFKEQ. The length of the CDR3 is 14 residues. CDR3: CASSHATANYGYTF. The CDR3, as DNA: TGTGCCAGCAGCCACGCGACAGCTAACTATGGCTACACCTTC.

The J gene is TRBJ1-6, the V gene TRBV9; 9 bases are a match to TRBD1. This CDR3 comprises 14 residues. Germline V CDR1 and CDR2: SGDLS, YYNGEE. V lost 3 bases and J lost 8; bases outside the gene matches: 3. The CDR3, as DNA: TGTGCCAGCAGCGCTCGGACAGGGGATTCACCCCTCCACTTT. As protein: CASSARTGDSPLHF.

The CDR3 sequence is CASRPPRNNEQFF. For the CDR3, the DNA is TGTGCCAGCAGGCCTCCTAGGAACAATGAGCAGTTCTTC. J is TRBJ2-1 and V is TRBV9; D uncertain. The germline gives CDR1 SGDLS, CDR2 YYNGEE. V was pared by 5 bases and J by 5 bases, with 11 bases between. CDR3 length: 13 residues. Based on the CDR3 plus reference TRBV9 and TRBJ2-1, the full variable domain is DSGVTQTPKHLITATGQRVTLRCSPRSGDLSVYWYQQSLDQGLQFLIQYYNGEERAKGNILERFSAQQFPDLHSELNLSSLELGDSALYFCASRPPRNNEQFFGPGTRLTVL.

V gene TRBV6-5 combines with J gene TRBJ2-5; a possible D gene is TRBD2 (6 bases). Germline CDR1 reads MNHEY; CDR2 reads SVGAGI. V lost 4 bases to trimming and J lost 7 bases, with 19 bases between them. This CDR3 has 15 amino acids. The DNA for the CDR3 is TGTGCCAGCAGTTGGGGCGGGGCGCCGCGGGGGACCCAGTACTTC. Translating it yields CASSWGGAPRGTQYF.